This T cell receptor (beta chain) originates from a study of T cell responses to AZD1222 COVID-19 vaccine. The germline CDR1 and CDR2 sequences are SGHDT and YYEEEE. The CDR3 extends over 15 amino acids. V lost 0 bases to trimming and J lost 0 bases, with 8 bases between them. Sequencing was performed with immunoSEQ multiplex PCR; in TCRdb, only in-frame clones are kept and a portion is missing. Of 93,000 or so clones detected, 91% appear once; the ten largest clones hold 35% to 50%. The J gene is TRBJ2-3, the V gene TRBV5-6; the D is unclear. The material was peripheral blood, obtained on day 0 of AZD1222 vaccination. This sequence originates from an adult in good health. The CDR3 is CASSLGPASTDTQYF. CDR3 bases: TGTGCCAGCAGCTTGGGGCCCGCGAGCACAGATACGCAGTATTTT.